This T cell receptor beta chain was documented in a study of blood T cell repertoires in COVID-19. Background on the study: Italy, Spain and the United States were the sources of the convalescent and acute COVID-19 samples.

Per the original methods: Reference gene primers were amplified, and this amplification served to estimate nucleated cell counts. Generated by immunoSEQ multiplex PCR, the TCRdb table keeps only in-frame clones and is missing some. V, J and clone size are those of that table, while D and trimming were read from the DNA. Of about 81,000 clones listed, around 90% are singletons. The clonotype was recovered from a woman older than 75 with acute or convalescent COVID-19. Sequencing input: peripheral blood.

Written as DNA, the CDR3 is TGCGCCAGCAGCACCCAAGCACGATCAATGAACACTGAAGCTTTCTTT. This codes for CASSTQARSMNTEAFF. This chain connects TRBV5-1 to TRBJ1-1; D uncertain. V was cut by 4 bases and J by 0 bases, with 16 bases left in between. This CDR3 is 16 amino acids long. The germline V gene has CDR1 SGHRS and CDR2 YFSETQ.